This T cell receptor beta chain was obtained from a study of cytomegalovirus exposure and HLA in healthy donors. Amplification used 60 Vbeta primers and 13 Jbeta primers. TCRdb keeps only in-frame clones here, not all; method: immunoSEQ multiplex PCR. Here the sample spans over 200,000 clones, approximately 82% being singletons. The germline CDR1 and CDR2 sequences are GTSNPN and SVGIG (reference sequence). Between the trimmed V and J ends, which lost 3 bases and 3 bases, there was a span of 9 bases. The CDR3 totals 12 residues. This rearrangement joins TRBV30 to TRBJ2-7; the D is unclear. The clonotype was recovered from a woman in her thirties or forties in good health and CMV-seronegative. Material for sequencing was PBMCs. For the CDR3, the DNA is TGTGCCTGGAGATTGGGCAGCTACGAGCAGTACTTC. It translates to CAWRLGSYEQYF.